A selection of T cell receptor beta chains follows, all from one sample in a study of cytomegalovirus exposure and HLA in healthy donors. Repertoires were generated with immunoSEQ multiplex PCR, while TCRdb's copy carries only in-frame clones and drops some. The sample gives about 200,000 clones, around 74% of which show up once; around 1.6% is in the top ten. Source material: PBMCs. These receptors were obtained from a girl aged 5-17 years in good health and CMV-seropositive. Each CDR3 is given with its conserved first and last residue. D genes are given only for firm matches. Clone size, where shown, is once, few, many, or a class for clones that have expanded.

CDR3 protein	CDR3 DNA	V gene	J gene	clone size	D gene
CASSQVDTGTHEQFF	TGTGCCAGCAGCCAAGTGGATACAGGGACCCATGAGCAGTTCTTC	TRBV4-2	TRBJ2-1	NA	NA
CASSQPGQQETQYF	TGCGCCAGCAGCCAACCGGGACAGCAAGAGACCCAGTACTTC	TRBV4-3	TRBJ2-5	once	TRBD1
CASSLSWTGNGYTF	TGTGCCAGCAGTTTATCTTGGACAGGCAACGGCTACACCTTC	TRBV27	TRBJ1-2	NA	TRBD1
CASSGTSGAYEQYF	TGTGCCAGCAGCGGGACTAGCGGGGCCTACGAGCAGTACTTC	TRBV9	TRBJ2-7	NA	TRBD2
CASSPGQGIGEQFF	TGTGCCAGCAGTCCGGGACAGGGGATCGGTGAGCAGTTCTTC	TRBV27	TRBJ2-1	NA	TRBD1
CASSHPAGGLYEQFF	TGCGCCAGCAGCCATCCCGCGGGGGGCCTTTATGAGCAGTTCTTC	TRBV4-1	TRBJ2-1	NA	TRBD2
CASRAGGYSNQPQHF	TGTGCCAGCAGGGCTGGCGGCTATAGCAATCAGCCCCAGCATTTT	TRBV27	TRBJ1-5	NA	NA
CASSLLSGVDEQYF	TGTGCCAGCAGCTTGTTGTCGGGGGTTGACGAGCAGTACTTC	TRBV5-5	TRBJ2-7	once	NA
CASSLLPGGGTYNEQFF	TGCGCCAGCAGCCTACTACCCGGGGGGGGAACCTACAATGAGCAGTTCTTC	TRBV4-1	TRBJ2-1	NA	TRBD2
CASSLGEGAGANVLTF	TGTGCCAGCAGCTTAGGTGAGGGAGCCGGGGCCAACGTCCTGACTTTC	TRBV7-9	TRBJ2-6	NA	NA
CASSARDSQETQYF	TGTGCCAGCAGCGCCCGGGACAGCCAAGAGACCCAGTACTTC	TRBV2	TRBJ2-5	NA	TRBD1
CASSVGGATEAFF	TGTGCCAGCAGCGTAGGGGGAGCCACTGAAGCTTTCTTT	TRBV9	TRBJ1-1	NA	NA
CASSQERTNLGDTQYF	TGCGCCAGCAGCCAAGAGAGGACAAACCTGGGAGATACGCAGTATTTT	TRBV4-1	TRBJ2-3	NA	NA
CASSAALDRGDYGYTF	TGTGCCAGCAGCGCAGCCCTCGACAGGGGGGACTATGGCTACACCTTC	TRBV9	TRBJ1-2	NA	TRBD1
CASGLGGYQETQYF	TGTGCTAGTGGTTTGGGCGGATACCAAGAGACCCAGTACTTC	TRBV12-5	TRBJ2-5	NA	NA
CASSVDSGQRFYGYTF	TGTGCCAGCAGCGTAGATTCTGGACAGAGATTTTATGGCTACACCTTC	TRBV9	TRBJ1-2	once	NA
CASSRTSGGSYEQYF	TGTGCCAGCAGCCGGACTAGCGGGGGGTCCTACGAGCAGTACTTC	TRBV7-6	TRBJ2-7	NA	TRBD2
CASGTTGPEQFF	TGCGCCAGCGGAACGACAGGCCCGGAGCAGTTCTTC	TRBV10-2	TRBJ2-1	NA	NA
CSVLQKFMNTEAFF	TGCAGCGTTCTTCAGAAATTCATGAACACTGAAGCTTTCTTT	TRBV29-1	TRBJ1-1	NA	NA
CASSGGGEQYF	TGTGCCAGCAGTGGCGGCGGCGAGCAGTACTTC	TRBV2	TRBJ2-7	NA	NA
CASSTSSSGNTIYF	TGTGCCAGCTCGACATCTTCATCGGGAAACACCATATATTTT	TRBV18	TRBJ1-3	NA	NA
CASRPLQGGYTF	TGTGCCAGCAGACCACTACAGGGGGGCTACACCTTC	TRBV6-6	TRBJ1-2	NA	TRBD1
CATSRVVHRVSNEKLFF	TGTGCCACCAGCAGAGTAGTCCATCGCGTTTCTAATGAAAAACTGTTTTTT	TRBV15	TRBJ1-4	NA	NA
CASSGRLAGARDTQYF	TGTGCCAGCAGCGGTAGACTAGCGGGGGCCAGGGATACGCAGTATTTT	TRBV11-2	TRBJ2-3	NA	TRBD2
CASSEGGGVYEQYF	TGTGCCAGCAGTGAAGGGGGCGGCGTCTACGAGCAGTACTTC	TRBV6-1	TRBJ2-7	once	NA
CASSLSTGPPNEQFF	TGTGCCAGCAGTTTATCGACAGGCCCCCCCAATGAGCAGTTCTTC	TRBV27	TRBJ2-1	NA	NA
CASSPTWGADTQYF	TGTGCCAGCAGCCCCACATGGGGGGCAGATACGCAGTATTTT	TRBV11-2	TRBJ2-3	once	NA
CASSEGGLHDEQFF	TGTGCCAGCAGTGAGGGGGGTCTCCACGATGAGCAGTTCTTC	TRBV6-4	TRBJ2-1	NA	NA
CASSQEGLAGDEQYF	TGCGCCAGCAGCCAAGAAGGTCTAGCGGGCGACGAGCAGTACTTC	TRBV4-3	TRBJ2-7	NA	TRBD2
CASSDTDRGHNSPLHF	TGTGCCAGCAGTGATACAGACAGGGGGCATAATTCACCCCTCCACTTT	TRBV25-1	TRBJ1-6	once	TRBD1
CASSPPRADLLFF	TGTGCCAGCAGCCCCCCCCGAGCCGATCTACTGTTTTTT	TRBV7-8	TRBJ1-4	NA	NA
CASMPDSTVGYGYTF	TGTGCCAGTATGCCCGACAGCACCGTGGGCTATGGCTACACCTTC	TRBV19	TRBJ1-2	NA	NA
CASSGGTEFYGYTF	TGTGCCAGCAGCGGGGGGACAGAATTCTATGGCTACACCTTC	TRBV7-9	TRBJ1-2	NA	TRBD1
CASSVGQSYEQYF	TGTGCCAGCAGCGTCGGACAGTCCTACGAGCAGTACTTC	TRBV9	TRBJ2-7	few	NA